This paragraph covers one TCR beta chain sequence. What it recognizes is unknown. The data derive from a study of memory CD4+ T cells and cytomegalovirus serostatus. Study summary: Donors were healthy Belgian adults, about ten CMV seropositive and approximately 23 seronegative.

The CDR3 extends over 15 amino acids. Germline assignment: CDR1 SQVTM and CDR2 ANQGSEA. Trimming removed 6 bases from V and 6 bases from J, with 21 bases in between. Study observations and caveats: About 40% of the 164 known CMV-associated TCRbeta sequences appeared in CD4+ memory. A US-trained random forest predicted CMV serostatus with median AUC about 0.92.

Single viable CD3+CD4+CD8-CD45RO+ cells were sorted as the memory CD4+ T cells. Per the study methods: Out-of-frame sequences were removed, leaving 2 million to 2.5 million distinct TCRbeta sequences. Sequencing used immunoSEQ multiplex PCR; TCRdb keeps in-frame clones, though not all of them. From that table come the V and J calls and clone size; the DNA was used to work out D and trimming. The data show 55,000 to 65,000 clones, 82% seen once. The V and J genes are TRBV29-1 and TRBJ1-5; D not certain. The sequence came from an adult in good health and CMV-seronegative. The sequenced sample was memory CD4+ T cells from blood. Here the CDR3 reads CSVAGEYGSGQPQHF. The CDR3 nucleotides are TGCAGCGTCGCTGGGGAGTACGGATCAGGTCAGCCCCAGCATTTT.